These 27 T cell receptor beta chains were sequenced from one sample in a study of OX40 agonist ivuxolimab in advanced cancers. Repertoires were generated with immunoSEQ multiplex PCR, while TCRdb's copy carries only in-frame clones and drops some. Among about 89,000 clones listed, about 88% were seen once. Specimen: CD4+ or CD8+ T cells sorted from blood, collected in a trial of the OX40 agonist ivuxolimab. These TCRs come from an adult with an advanced solid tumor such as melanoma, head and neck, liver or kidney cancer.

The chain couples TRBV5-1 to TRBJ2-5; no clear D. The V end lost 5 bases, the J end lost 5 bases, and 16 bases lay between the germline ends. This CDR3 has 14 residues. CDR1 and CDR2 from the germline V gene are SGHRS and YFSETQ. In nucleotides, the CDR3 is TGCGCCAGCAGGTCGGACCCGATCGGGGAGACCCAGTACTTC. This encodes CASRSDPIGETQYF.

This clone was observed a few times. This chain uses TRBV19 with TRBJ2-7, with a weak D call TRBD1 (5 bases). The CDR3 consists of 11 residues. Germline V gene data show CDR1 as LNHDA and CDR2 as SQIVND (reference sequence). The V end lost 10 bases, the J end lost 6 bases, and 13 bases lay between the germline ends. The CDR3 DNA reads as TGTGCCACCAGTTCGCAGGGCGAGCAGTACTTC. Translation: CATSSQGEQYF.

V and J are TRBV6-1 and TRBJ1-4; possibly TRBD1 for D (6 bases). Trimming took off 4 bases at V and 8 bases at J, with 14 bases between the two ends. The germline CDR1 and CDR2 sequences are MNHNS and SASEGT. This CDR3 has 14 amino acids. The CDR3: CASSGRGLGEKLFF. The CDR3 DNA follows: TGTGCCAGCAGTGGGCGGGGGCTTGGGGAAAAACTGTTTTTT.

The gene calls are TRBV7-6 and TRBJ2-3, with 9 nucleotides matching TRBD2. The length of the CDR3 is 18 residues. The J segment lost 6 bases and the V segment lost 0 bases, leaving 13 bases of the junction unmatched. Germline V lookup: CDR1 SGHVS, CDR2 FNYEAQ. In DNA form, the CDR3 reads TGTGCCAGCAGCTTAGCGGTTCTCAGCGGGGGGAATATTGATACGCAGTATTTT. This codes for CASSLAVLSGGNIDTQYF.

V is TRBV9 and J is TRBJ2-3, with 9 bases matching TRBD1. The CDR3 sequence is 16 residues long. The germline V gene encodes CDR1 SGDLS and CDR2 YYNGEE. V lost 4 bases to trimming and J lost 2 bases; unmatched junction nucleotides: 8. The CDR3 region has the DNA TGTGCCAGCAGCAGACAGGGGGGGCCCCCCACAGATACGCAGTATTTT. It codes for CASSRQGGPPTDTQYF.

The chain links TRBV2 to TRBJ2-5; TRBD1 agrees at 7 bases. This CDR3 has 12 residues. Germline CDR1 reads SNHLY; CDR2 reads FYNNEI. V lost 8 bases to trimming and J lost 4 bases; unmatched junction nucleotides: 4. CDR3 in amino acids: CASSTGRETQYF. The CDR3 DNA follows: TGTGCCAGCTCGACAGGGAGAGAGACCCAGTACTTC.

The chain couples TRBV5-1 to TRBJ1-1; the D gene is possibly TRBD1 (6 bases). Germline values: CDR1 SGHRS, CDR2 YFSETQ. The CDR3 consists of 13 residues. Trimming pared 2 bases from V and 7 bases from J, leaving 12 bases between. The CDR3 DNA sequence: TGCGCCAGCAGCTTACAGGGTAAAAGTGAAGCTTTCTTT. Translated: CASSLQGKSEAFF.

The chain links TRBV6-1 to TRBJ1-2; D unresolved. Germline V gives CDR1 MNHNS, CDR2 SASEGT. The germline V and J ends were trimmed by 2 bases and 8 bases, with 15 bases remaining between them. The length of the CDR3 is 14 residues. CDR3 DNA sequence: TGTGCCAGCAGTGAATTTGGGCAGGACGGGGGCTACACCTTC. Protein sequence: CASSEFGQDGGYTF.

This clone was found a few times. This chain uses TRBV6-5 with TRBJ1-2; TRBD1 agrees at 9 bases. V was pared by 7 bases and J by 2 bases, with 5 bases of the junction left unmatched. CDR1 is MNHEY, CDR2 SVGAGI, per germline. The CDR3 loop spans 14 amino acids. This CDR3 is CASTRTGENYGYTF. DNA of the CDR3: TGTGCCAGCACCAGGACAGGGGAGAACTATGGCTACACCTTC.

The genes are TRBV5-1 and TRBJ2-1, with 8 bases aligning to TRBD2. V was clipped by 8 bases and J by 5 bases; unmatched bases: 9. This CDR3 is built from 14 residues. Germline CDR1 and CDR2: SGHRS and YFSETQ. CDR3: CARADSGDNNEQFF. The CDR3 DNA reads as TGCGCCAGGGCCGATAGCGGGGACAACAATGAGCAGTTCTTC.

The chain joins TRBV18 to TRBJ1-2, with a possible D match to TRBD1 (5 bases). Per germline, CDR1 KGHSH and CDR2 LQKENI. V lost 6 bases and J 0 bases, leaving 14 bases between the germline ends. This CDR3 has 15 amino acids. CDR3 sequence (DNA): TGTGCCAGCTCGCATACGCTACAGGCTAACTATGGCTACACCTTC. Its protein is CASSHTLQANYGYTF. Full variable domain (outside the CDR3, taken from reference TRBV18 and TRBJ1-2): NAGVMQNPRHLVRRRGQEARLRCSPMKGHSHVYWYRQLPEEGLKFMVYLQKENIIDESGMPKERFSAEFPKEGPSILRIQQVVRGDSAAYFCASSHTLQANYGYTFGSGTRLTVV.

In this sample, this clone turned up a few times. The V gene is TRBV7-6, the J gene TRBJ2-3; the D gene is possibly TRBD2 (5 bases). V was pared by 7 bases and J by 3 bases, with 14 bases between. This CDR3 is 14 amino acids long. Germline CDR1 SGHVS, CDR2 FNYEAQ. DNA for the CDR3: TGTGCCAGCACCCACAGCGGACCTACAGATACGCAGTATTTT. Translating it yields CASTHSGPTDTQYF.

The chain employs TRBV30 and TRBJ1-1, with D hard to call. Per germline, CDR1 GTSNPN and CDR2 SVGIG (reference sequence). This CDR3 is built from 11 residues. The germline V and J ends were trimmed by 0 bases and 7 bases, with 6 bases remaining between them. The CDR3, as DNA: TGTGCCTGGAGTGTACGTGTTGAAGCTTTCTTT. Translating gives CAWSVRVEAFF.

DNA for the CDR3: TGTGCCAGCAGGGGACAGGGTAGGGACTATGGCTACACCTTC. This translates into CASRGQGRDYGYTF. The J gene is TRBJ1-2, the V gene TRBV6-1, with 9 bases fitting TRBD1. There are 14 residues in the CDR3. Germline trimming cut 6 bases from V and 3 bases from J; bases unmatched to any gene: 5. The germline CDR1 and CDR2 sequences are MNHNS and SASEGT.

The J gene is TRBJ2-7, the V gene TRBV7-3; D gene unclear. The CDR3 covers 13 residues. Per germline, CDR1 SGHTA and CDR2 FQGTGA. The V end was cut by 5 bases, the J end by 0 bases, with 8 bases between. CDR3 region: CASSRTASYEQYF. The CDR3 DNA is TGTGCCAGCAGCCGGACGGCCTCCTACGAGCAGTACTTC.

This chain links TRBV6-1 with TRBJ2-5; TRBD1 matches at 7 bases. The CDR3 has 17 residues. The germline V gene has CDR1 MNHNS and CDR2 SASEGT. The junction had 14 bases not matched to a gene; V was cut back by 3 bases and J by 4 bases. The CDR3 is CASSDSAVGGLGETQYF. CDR3 nucleotide sequence: TGTGCCAGCAGTGATTCGGCCGTAGGGGGCTTAGGAGAGACCCAGTACTTC.

This clone was recorded only once. The chain has TRBV7-9 and TRBJ2-1; unclear D gene. Germline V gene lookup returns CDR1 SEHNR and CDR2 FQNEAQ (reference sequence). The CDR3 extends over 12 amino acids. V was cut by 5 bases and J by 7 bases, with 9 bases left in between. The CDR3 protein is CASSPAANEQFF. The CDR3 coding sequence is TGTGCCAGCAGCCCCGCCGCGAATGAGCAGTTCTTC.

This clone was observed a handful of times. The chain employs TRBV5-1 and TRBJ2-1; 9 bases map to TRBD2. The CDR3 is 15 residues long. Germline CDR1 and CDR2: SGHRS and YFSETQ. J was trimmed by 4 bases and V by 4 bases; bases with no gene match: 6. The CDR3 DNA follows: TGCGCCAGCAGCCCAGCGGGGGGACGGTACAATGAGCAGTTCTTC. Amino acids: CASSPAGGRYNEQFF.

The chain couples TRBV27 to TRBJ1-5, with 9 bases aligning to TRBD1. Germline loops: CDR1 MNHEY, CDR2 SMNVEV (reference sequence). With 6 bases clipped from V and 4 bases from J, the junction kept 7 bases outside the gene matches. CDR3 length equals 15 residues. The CDR3 DNA is TGTGCCAGCAGGTCTGGACAGGGGAGGAATCAGCCCCAGCATTTT. Translated: CASRSGQGRNQPQHF.

As DNA, the CDR3 is TGCGCCAGCAGCCCCGGGACTAGCGGACCCCAAGAGACCCAGTACTTC. This translates into CASSPGTSGPQETQYF. The rearrangement joins TRBV5-1 to TRBJ2-5, with TRBD2 identical over 11 bases. This CDR3 spans 16 amino acids. CDR1 and CDR2 (germline): SGHRS, YFSETQ. V lost 4 bases and J lost 1; bases outside the gene matches: 6. The full variable domain, its missing parts supplied by reference TRBV5-1 and TRBJ2-5, is KAGVTQTPRYLIKTRGQQVTLSCSPISGHRSVSWYQQTPGQGLQFLFEYFSETQRNKGNFPGRFSGRQFSNSRSEMNVSTLELGDSALYLCASSPGTSGPQETQYFGPGTRLLVL.

This clone was seen once. V gene TRBV6-1 combines with J gene TRBJ2-1, with a tentative D call TRBD1 (6 bases). Germline V gene sequence: CDR1 MNHNS, CDR2 SASEGT. This CDR3 has 16 amino acids. Deletions cut 2 bases from V and 2 bases from J, with 13 bases between. CDR3 region: CASSEFRGTPYNEQFF. The CDR3 nucleotides are TGTGCCAGCAGTGAATTCAGGGGAACTCCCTACAATGAGCAGTTCTTC.

This chain links TRBV5-1 with TRBJ2-3; D possibly matches TRBD1 or TRBD2 (5 bases each). In germline, CDR1 is SGHRS, CDR2 YFSETQ. The CDR3 contains 16 residues. Deletions cut 4 bases from V and 0 bases from J, with 15 bases between. CDR3 residues: CASSVGDHTSTDTQYF. CDR3 nucleotide sequence: TGCGCCAGCAGCGTGGGGGACCACACTAGCACAGATACGCAGTATTTT. The complete variable domain, with remaining parts taken from reference TRBV5-1 and TRBJ2-3, reads KAGVTQTPRYLIKTRGQQVTLSCSPISGHRSVSWYQQTPGQGLQFLFEYFSETQRNKGNFPGRFSGRQFSNSRSEMNVSTLELGDSALYLCASSVGDHTSTDTQYFGPGTRLTVL.

This clone was recorded only once. The chain couples TRBV5-1 to TRBJ2-7; 9 nucleotides match TRBD2. CDR1 SGHRS and CDR2 YFSETQ come from the germline V gene. The length of the CDR3 is 15 residues. Trimming removed 1 base from V and 4 bases from J; junction bases left unmatched: 6. This CDR3 is CASSLSGGGAYEQYF. The CDR3 DNA sequence: TGCGCCAGCAGCTTGTCAGGCGGGGGGGCTTACGAGCAGTACTTC.

J is TRBJ1-2 and V is TRBV5-5; a possible D gene is TRBD1 (6 bases). The ends were cut back, 0 bases at V and 2 bases at J, with 8 bases in the middle. The CDR3 covers 14 residues. Germline V gives CDR1 SGHKS, CDR2 YYEKEE (reference sequence). CDR3 sequence reads: CASSLVGQNYGYTF. CDR3 DNA: TGTGCCAGCAGCTTGGTTGGACAGAACTATGGCTACACCTTC.

This chain uses TRBV1 with TRBJ2-3; the table's D call of TRBD2 was not tested on the DNA. TRBV1 is classified as a pseudogene. This CDR3 contains 16 residues. The CDR3 bases are TGCACCAGCAGCCAAGTCTGGGGGGTCAGCACAGATACGCAGTATTTT. Translation gives CTSSQVWGVSTDTQYF.

The rearrangement links TRBV18 to TRBJ1-1, with a weak D call TRBD1 (6 bases). CDR1 KGHSH and CDR2 LQKENI come from the germline V gene. The CDR3 extends over 16 amino acids. V was pared by 1 base and J by 0 bases, with 12 bases between. The CDR3, as DNA: TGTGCCAGCTCACCACTGGACAGCCTAATGAACACTGAAGCTTTCTTT. Translated, it gives CASSPLDSLMNTEAFF.

This sequence joins TRBV6-5 and TRBJ2-5, with D unclear. The V gene lost 5 bases and the J gene lost 7 bases, with 17 bases spanning the gap. The CDR3 loop spans 14 amino acids. Germline V lookup: CDR1 MNHEY, CDR2 SVGAGI. This chain's CDR3 is CASSPGPGHTTQYF. In DNA form, the CDR3 reads TGTGCCAGCAGTCCCGGGCCAGGCCATACGACCCAGTACTTC.